Described below is a single TCR beta chain sequence and its context. This entry is derived from a study of brain T cells in children with intractable seizures. Measured with immunoSEQ multiplex PCR; TCRdb has only the in-frame clones, and not every one. The data show under 150,000 clones, with 94% seen just once and under 4.5% held by the top ten. The CDR3 length is 14 residues. V shed 6 bases, J shed 9 bases, and the junction held 8 bases outside the gene matches. Germline lookup yields CDR1 MNHNY and CDR2 SVGAGI (reference sequence). The V and J genes are TRBV6-6 and TRBJ1-5; 10 nucleotides align to TRBD1. This sequence was found in a boy under two years old with hemimegalencephaly and intractable seizures. The specimen comprised peripheral blood, sampled at surgery. The CDR3 sequence: CASSPGTGARPQHF. In DNA form, the CDR3 reads TGTGCCAGCAGCCCCGGGACAGGGGCGCGGCCCCAGCATTTT.